The following is a T cell receptor (beta chain) sequence with its context. One end of the junction varies from germline; a read error may be responsible. As handled by the study authors: Reference gene primer amplification yielded estimated nucleated cell counts. TCRdb's table, derived via immunoSEQ multiplex PCR, lists solely in-frame clones and lacks some. The DNA was the basis for D and trimming; V, J and clone size are from that table. The data show some 300,000 clones, about 87% seen once. The data belong to a study of blood T cell repertoires in COVID-19. Study-wide background: Sources were T cells, B-cell-depleted T cells, or PBMCs; the material itself was cDNA or gDNA.

This sequence originates from a woman in her forties or fifties with COVID-19, enrolled during active disease. Sequenced: peripheral blood.

CDR3 residues: CASSLAGTGSTGELFF. CDR3 nucleotides: TGTGCTAGCAGCTTGGCCGGGACAGGGAGCACCGGGGAGCTGTTTTTT. The chain recombines TRBV7-7 with TRBJ2-2; 9 bases fit TRBD1. This CDR3 has 16 amino acids. Per the germline V gene, CDR1 is SSHAT and CDR2 is FNYEAQ (reference sequence).